The present entry profiles one T cell receptor (beta chain) with its context. Which antigen it targets is not known. No base quality information exists; no much larger clone differs at one position. The immunoSEQ multiplex PCR assay was used to generate TCR libraries, with TCR-beta and/or TCR-alpha/delta assays applied to each sample. Amplified TCR libraries were sequenced on the Illumina high-throughput platform. In the paper's pipeline: Clustering and dimensionality reduction relied on pairwise TCRdist distances among GMM-specific receptors from T cells that were either sorted ex vivo or expanded in vitro. Each clinical repertoire received a mean NN-distance score, defined as the average TCRdist to the nearest 10% of tetramer-positive reference sequences. To compute GEM TCR motif frequency, the fraction of unique TCRs matching known GEM sequences by V/J usage and CDR3 length was calculated. Active tuberculosis was classified by linear discriminant analysis with leave-one-out cross-validation, implemented in scikit-learn. This immuneACCESS table, as held by TCRdb, lists in-frame sequences with V and J called but not all clones. Of the missing ones, under half trace to an unresolved V gene in checked studies; the others have no known cause. V and J calls and clone size follow that table, whereas D and trimming were derived from the DNA. In all, the sample holds 37,000 or so clones, and 94% of those were seen once. 12% of the sample lies in the top ten.

This specimen comes from a study of T cells in tuberculosis (dated by TCRdb to the late 2010s). About the full investigation: In the study, CD1B tetramers and high-throughput TCR immunosequencing were combined to characterize T cells specific for the mycobacterial lipid antigen glucose monomycolate (GMM). A South African clinical cohort compared IGRA-negative adolescents, IGRA-positive adolescents with latent tuberculosis and adults with active tuberculosis, some eleven per group. General study outcomes and caveats: With the diverse GMM-specific repertoire as input, a classifier achieved 85% to 90% accuracy (AUROC 0.90), whereas GEM motif frequencies as input gave under 75% accuracy. Compared with IGRA-negative controls, TCR-alpha repertoires from active tuberculosis had smaller mean NN-distances to GMM-specific TCRs, which suggests that these TCRs underwent clonal expansion. Clinical samples were selected based on the availability of cryopreserved specimens, with adults included as active tuberculosis cases and adolescents included as controls. The smaller NN-distances in active tuberculosis patients were driven in part by shorter CDR3-alpha lengths, while the difference seen for TCR-beta was not statistically significant.

V is shortened by 5 bases, J by 0 bases, and the region joining them spans 14 bases. CDR1 and CDR2, per the germline V gene (reference sequence), are SGHAT and FQDESV. The CDR3 covers 15 residues, taking in both the cysteine and the phenylalanine. Just CDR3 DNA is preserved here, 45 bases in frame from base 1. At study entry, a tuberculin skin test and the QuantiFERON-TB GOLD In-Tube IGRA were used to screen adolescents for latent tuberculosis infection. Immunosequencing was performed on unsorted cryopreserved PBMC, with 90,000 to 100,000 T cells per clinical donor covered on average. Eleven high schools in the Worcester region of the Western Cape, South Africa, served as enrollment sites for adolescents aged 12 to 18 years. Some 10 adolescents infected with M. tuberculosis and ten uninfected adolescents were chosen and matched for age and sex. PBMC from adolescents were isolated by density centrifugation from freshly drawn heparinized blood and were then cryopreserved.

The receptor chain draws on TRBV11-1 and TRBJ2-7, with no D gene named confidently. This TCR was recovered from a donor aged 10-29 years with latent tuberculosis or without tuberculosis infection. Some clones in this sample may be carry-over from other donors' samples. The material sequenced was PBMCs. The DNA sequence follows: TGTGCCAGCAGCCCTCTTTCGAGAAGCTCCTACGAGCAGTACTTC. This gives the protein CASSPLSRSSYEQYF.